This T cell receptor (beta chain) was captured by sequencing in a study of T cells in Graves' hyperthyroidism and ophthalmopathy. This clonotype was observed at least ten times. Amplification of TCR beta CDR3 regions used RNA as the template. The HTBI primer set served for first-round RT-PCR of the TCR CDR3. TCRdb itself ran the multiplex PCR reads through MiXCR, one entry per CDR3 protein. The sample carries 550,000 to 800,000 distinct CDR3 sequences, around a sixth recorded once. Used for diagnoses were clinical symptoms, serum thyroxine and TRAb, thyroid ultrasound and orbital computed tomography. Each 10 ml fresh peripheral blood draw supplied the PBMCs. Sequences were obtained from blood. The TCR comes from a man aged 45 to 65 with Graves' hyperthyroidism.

The CDR3: CATSDWDRGGRELFF. In DNA form, the CDR3 reads TGTGCCACCAGTGATTGGGACAGGGGCGGACGGGAGCTGTTTTTT. The V gene is TRBV24-1, the J gene TRBJ2-2; 10 positions agree with TRBD1. The germline CDR1 and CDR2 sequences are KGHDR and SFDVKD. J gave up 9 bases and V 2 bases, and 5 bases lay outside the gene matches. The CDR3 is made up of 15 amino acids.